This T cell receptor beta chain is drawn from a study of blood T cell repertoires in COVID-19. Turning to the study itself: The United States, Italy and Spain supplied acute and convalescent COVID-19 samples. PBMCs, B-cell-depleted T cells, or T cells provided the cDNA or gDNA that made up the material.

Using immunoSEQ multiplex PCR, the repertoire was profiled, and TCRdb retains in-frame clones only, with some absent. The sample gives 100,000 or so clones, about four fifths of which show up once; 19% is in the top ten. This clonotype originated in a human donor in a cohort sampled during active COVID-19. Sequenced: peripheral blood.

The CDR3 reads CASSQDAAGREQYF. The CDR3 DNA is TGTGCCAGCAGCCAAGATGCGGCAGGGCGCGAGCAGTACTTC. The chain has TRBV3-1 (or the pseudogene TRBV3-2) and TRBJ2-7; TRBD1 might be the D (5 bases). CDR1 LGHDT and CDR2 YNNKEL come from the germline V gene (reference sequence). Trimming cost V 0 bases and J 6 bases, with 12 bases left between them. The CDR3 is 14 amino acids.